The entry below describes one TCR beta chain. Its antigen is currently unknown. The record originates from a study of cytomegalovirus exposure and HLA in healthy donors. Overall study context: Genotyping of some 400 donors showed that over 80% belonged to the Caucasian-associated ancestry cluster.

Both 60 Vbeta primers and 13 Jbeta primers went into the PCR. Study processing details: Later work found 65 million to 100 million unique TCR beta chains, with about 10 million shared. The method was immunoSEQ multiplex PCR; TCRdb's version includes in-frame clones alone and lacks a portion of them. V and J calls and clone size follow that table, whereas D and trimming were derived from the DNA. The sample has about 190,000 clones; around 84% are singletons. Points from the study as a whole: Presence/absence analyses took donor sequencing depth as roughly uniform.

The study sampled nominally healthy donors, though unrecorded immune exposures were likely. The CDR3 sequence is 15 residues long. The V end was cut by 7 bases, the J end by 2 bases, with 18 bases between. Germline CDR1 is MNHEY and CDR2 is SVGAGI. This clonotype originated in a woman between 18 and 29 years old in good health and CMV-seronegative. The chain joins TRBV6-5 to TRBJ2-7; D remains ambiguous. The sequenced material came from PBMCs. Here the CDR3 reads CASTSGSEKPYEQYF. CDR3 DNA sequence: TGTGCCAGCACCTCCGGGTCGGAAAAACCCTACGAGCAGTACTTC.